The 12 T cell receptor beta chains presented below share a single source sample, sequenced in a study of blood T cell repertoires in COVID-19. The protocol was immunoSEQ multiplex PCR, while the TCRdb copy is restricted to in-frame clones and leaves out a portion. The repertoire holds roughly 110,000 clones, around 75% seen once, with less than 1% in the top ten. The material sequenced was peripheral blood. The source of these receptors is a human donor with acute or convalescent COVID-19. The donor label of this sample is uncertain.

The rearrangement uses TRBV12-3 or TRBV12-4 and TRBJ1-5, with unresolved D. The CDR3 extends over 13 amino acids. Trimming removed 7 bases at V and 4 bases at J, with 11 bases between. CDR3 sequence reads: CASTYSPNQPQHF. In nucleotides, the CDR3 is TGTGCCAGCACCTACAGCCCTAATCAGCCCCAGCATTTT.

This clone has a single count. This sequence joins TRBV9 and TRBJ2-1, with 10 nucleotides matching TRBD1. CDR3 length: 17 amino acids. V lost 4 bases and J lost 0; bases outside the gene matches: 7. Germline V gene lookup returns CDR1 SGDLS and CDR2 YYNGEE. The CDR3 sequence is CASSLTTGGSSYNEQFF. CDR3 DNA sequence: TGTGCCAGCAGCCTCACGACAGGGGGCAGCTCCTACAATGAGCAGTTCTTC. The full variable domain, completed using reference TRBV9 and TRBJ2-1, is DSGVTQTPKHLITATGQRVTLRCSPRSGDLSVYWYQQSLDQGLQFLIQYYNGEERAKGNILERFSAQQFPDLHSELNLSSLELGDSALYFCASSLTTGGSSYNEQFFGPGTRLTVL.

CDR3 region: CASSVVAGTGELFF. Written as DNA, the CDR3 is TGTGCCAGCAGCGTAGTGGCCGGGACCGGGGAGCTGTTTTTT. V usage is TRBV9 and J usage is TRBJ2-2; D remains ambiguous. Between the trimmed V and J ends, which lost 0 bases and 5 bases, there was a span of 8 bases. This CDR3 comprises 14 residues. CDR1 and CDR2 from the germline V gene are SGDLS and YYNGEE.

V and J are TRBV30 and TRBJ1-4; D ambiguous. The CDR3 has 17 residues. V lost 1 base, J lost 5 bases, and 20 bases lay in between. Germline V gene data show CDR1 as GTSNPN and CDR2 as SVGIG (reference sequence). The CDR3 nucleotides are TGTGCCTGGAGTGCCGACCGCACCGGGTCTCGGAATGAAAAACTGTTTTTT. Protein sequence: CAWSADRTGSRNEKLFF.

CDR3 DNA: TGTGCCAGCAGCTCGGGACAGGACACAGATACGCAGTATTTT. Protein product: CASSSGQDTDTQYF. The J gene is TRBJ2-3, the V gene TRBV11-2; 8 bases fit TRBD1. Trimming took 4 bases from V and 2 from J; bases not matched to a gene: 2. Germline values: CDR1 SGHAT, CDR2 FQNNGV. This CDR3 is 14 amino acids long.

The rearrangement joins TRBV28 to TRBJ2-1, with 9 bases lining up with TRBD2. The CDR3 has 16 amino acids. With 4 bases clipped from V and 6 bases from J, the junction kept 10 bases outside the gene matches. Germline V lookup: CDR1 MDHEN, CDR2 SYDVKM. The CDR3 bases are TGTGCCAGCAGTTCTCAGCTAGCGGGGCTGTTCAATGAGCAGTTCTTC. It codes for CASSSQLAGLFNEQFF. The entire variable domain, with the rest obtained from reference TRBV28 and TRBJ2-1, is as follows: DVKVTQSSRYLVKRTGEKVFLECVQDMDHENMFWYRQDPGLGLRLIYFSYDVKMKEKGDIPEGYSVSREKKERFSLILESASTNQTSMYLCASSSQLAGLFNEQFFGPGTRLTVL.

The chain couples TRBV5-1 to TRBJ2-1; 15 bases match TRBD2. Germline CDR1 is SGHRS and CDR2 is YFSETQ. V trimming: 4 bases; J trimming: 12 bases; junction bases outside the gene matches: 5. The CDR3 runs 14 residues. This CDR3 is CASSNGTSGGRQFF. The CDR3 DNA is TGCGCCAGCAGCAACGGGACTAGCGGGGGGAGGCAGTTCTTC. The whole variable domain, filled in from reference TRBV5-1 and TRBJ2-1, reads KAGVTQTPRYLIKTRGQQVTLSCSPISGHRSVSWYQQTPGQGLQFLFEYFSETQRNKGNFPGRFSGRQFSNSRSEMNVSTLELGDSALYLCASSNGTSGGRQFFGPGTRLTVL.

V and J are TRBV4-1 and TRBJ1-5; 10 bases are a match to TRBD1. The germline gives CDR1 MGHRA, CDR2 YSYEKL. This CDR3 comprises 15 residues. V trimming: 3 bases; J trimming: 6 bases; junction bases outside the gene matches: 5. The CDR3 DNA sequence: TGCGCCAGCAGCCATGGGACAGGGGCAAGTCAGCCCCAGCATTTT. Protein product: CASSHGTGASQPQHF.

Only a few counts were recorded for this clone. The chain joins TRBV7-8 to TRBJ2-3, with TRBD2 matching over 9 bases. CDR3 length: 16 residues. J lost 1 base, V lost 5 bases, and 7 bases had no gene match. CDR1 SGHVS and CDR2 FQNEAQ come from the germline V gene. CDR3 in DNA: TGTGCCAGCAGCCGAGGAATAGCGGGGGGCACAGATACGCAGTATTTT. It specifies CASSRGIAGGTDTQYF.

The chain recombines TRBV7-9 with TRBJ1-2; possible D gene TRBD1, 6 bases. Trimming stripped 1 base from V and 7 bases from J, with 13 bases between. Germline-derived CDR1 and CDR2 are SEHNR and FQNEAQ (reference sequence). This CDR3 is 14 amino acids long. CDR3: CASSLGPGETGYTF. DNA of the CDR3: TGTGCCAGCAGCTTAGGGCCAGGGGAGACTGGCTACACCTTC.

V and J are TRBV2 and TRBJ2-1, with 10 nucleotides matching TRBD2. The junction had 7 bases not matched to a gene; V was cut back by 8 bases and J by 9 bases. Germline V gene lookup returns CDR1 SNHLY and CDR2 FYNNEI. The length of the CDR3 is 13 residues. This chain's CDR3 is CASLGLAMGEQFF. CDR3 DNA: TGTGCCAGCCTGGGACTAGCGATGGGTGAGCAGTTCTTC.

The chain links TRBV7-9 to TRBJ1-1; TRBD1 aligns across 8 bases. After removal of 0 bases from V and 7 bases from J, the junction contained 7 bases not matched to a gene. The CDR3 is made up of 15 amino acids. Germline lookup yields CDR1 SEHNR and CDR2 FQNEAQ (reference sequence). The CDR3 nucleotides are TGTGCCAGCAGCTTAGCTGGGACAGGCAGGGATGAAGCTTTCTTT. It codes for CASSLAGTGRDEAFF. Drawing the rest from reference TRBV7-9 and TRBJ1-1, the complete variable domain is DTGVSQNPRHKITKRGQNVTFRCDPISEHNRLYWYRQTLGQGPEFLTYFQNEAQLEKSRLLSDRFSAERPKGSFSTLEIQRTEQGDSAMYLCASSLAGTGRDEAFFGQGTRLTVV.